The rows below give T cell receptor beta chains drawn from one sample of a study of blood T cell repertoires in COVID-19. Data came from immunoSEQ multiplex PCR; TCRdb stores just in-frame clones and leaves some out. In the table there are about 300,000 clones, approximately 84% of which are singletons. What was sequenced was peripheral blood. These TCRs come from a human donor with COVID-19, enrolled during active disease. The donor label of this sample is uncertain. Each CDR3 is given with its conserved first and last residue. A D gene is named only where the DNA matches it firmly. Not all rows give a size; the values are once, few, many and, for expanded clones, a class.

d_call: -
clone_size: -
v_call: TRBV29-1
j_call: TRBJ1-3
cdr3_aa: CSFKTGNTIYF
cdr3_nt: TGCAGCTTTAAAACTGGAAACACCATATATTTT

d_call: TRBD1
clone_size: -
v_call: TRBV28
j_call: TRBJ2-1
cdr3_aa: CASSFRGPYNEQFF
cdr3_nt: TGTGCCAGCAGTTTCAGGGGGCCCTACAATGAGCAGTTCTTC

d_call: -
clone_size: -
v_call: TRBV6-4
j_call: TRBJ2-6
cdr3_aa: CASSDWASPASGANVLTF
cdr3_nt: TGTGCCAGCAGTGACTGGGCTTCTCCGGCCTCTGGGGCCAACGTCCTGACTTTC

d_call: TRBD2
clone_size: -
v_call: TRBV30
j_call: TRBJ2-5
cdr3_aa: CACGSGIQETQYF
cdr3_nt: TGTGCCTGTGGTAGCGGGATACAAGAGACCCAGTACTTC

d_call: -
clone_size: -
v_call: TRBV5-4
j_call: TRBJ2-2
cdr3_aa: CASSLALGSANTGELFF
cdr3_nt: TGTGCCAGCAGCTTGGCCTTGGGTAGCGCGAACACCGGGGAGCTGTTTTTT

d_call: -
clone_size: once
v_call: TRBV3-1/TRBV3-2
j_call: TRBJ1-2
cdr3_aa: CASSQEAGIGGYTF
cdr3_nt: TGTGCCAGCAGCCAAGAGGCGGGGATCGGTGGCTACACCTTC

d_call: TRBD1
clone_size: -
v_call: TRBV5-6
j_call: TRBJ2-5
cdr3_aa: CASSPSGRGQVETQYF
cdr3_nt: TGTGCCAGCAGCCCTTCGGGCAGGGGGCAAGTGGAGACCCAGTACTTC

d_call: -
clone_size: -
v_call: TRBV28
j_call: TRBJ2-4
cdr3_aa: CASSFGLAQNIQYF
cdr3_nt: TGTGCCAGCAGTTTCGGCCTAGCTCAAAACATTCAGTACTTC

d_call: -
clone_size: -
v_call: TRBV12-3/TRBV12-4
j_call: TRBJ2-7
cdr3_aa: CASSLDAYYEQYF
cdr3_nt: TGTGCCAGCAGTTTAGATGCCTATTACGAGCAGTACTTC

d_call: -
clone_size: -
v_call: TRBV4-3
j_call: TRBJ1-1
cdr3_aa: CASSQGRGSTEAFF
cdr3_nt: TGCGCCAGCAGCCAAGGGAGAGGTAGCACTGAAGCTTTCTTT

d_call: TRBD1
clone_size: -
v_call: TRBV2
j_call: TRBJ2-7
cdr3_aa: CASSGQGYEQYF
cdr3_nt: TGTGCCAGCAGCGGACAGGGCTACGAGCAGTACTTC

d_call: -
clone_size: -
v_call: TRBV7-9
j_call: TRBJ2-3
cdr3_aa: CASSFGGPWDTQYF
cdr3_nt: TGTGCCAGCAGCTTCGGCGGGCCCTGGGATACGCAGTATTTT

d_call: TRBD2
clone_size: -
v_call: TRBV19
j_call: TRBJ2-1
cdr3_aa: CASSTIAGYNEQFF
cdr3_nt: TGTGCCAGTAGTACCATAGCGGGATACAATGAGCAGTTCTTC

d_call: -
clone_size: -
v_call: TRBV2
j_call: TRBJ1-5
cdr3_aa: CASSVETGTNQPQHF
cdr3_nt: TGTGCCAGCAGTGTCGAGACAGGAACCAATCAGCCCCAGCATTTT

d_call: -
clone_size: -
v_call: TRBV6-1
j_call: TRBJ1-1
cdr3_aa: CASSESLNTEAFF
cdr3_nt: TGTGCCAGCAGTGAATCCTTGAACACTGAAGCTTTCTTT

d_call: TRBD2
clone_size: -
v_call: TRBV18
j_call: TRBJ2-7
cdr3_aa: CASSPPSSGRAGEQYF
cdr3_nt: TGTGCCAGCTCACCACCGTCTAGCGGGAGGGCCGGCGAGCAGTACTTC

d_call: -
clone_size: once
v_call: TRBV7-2
j_call: TRBJ2-5
cdr3_aa: CASSLAGGGETQYF
cdr3_nt: TGTGCCAGCAGCTTAGCGGGCGGGGGCGAGACCCAGTACTTC

d_call: -
clone_size: many
v_call: TRBV11-3
j_call: TRBJ2-2
cdr3_aa: CASSKRSGNTGELFF
cdr3_nt: TGTGCCAGCAGCAAACGGTCGGGGAACACCGGGGAGCTGTTTTTT

d_call: -
clone_size: -
v_call: TRBV20-1
j_call: TRBJ1-1
cdr3_aa: CSASQTVMNTEAFF
cdr3_nt: TGCAGTGCTAGTCAGACAGTGATGAACACTGAAGCTTTCTTT